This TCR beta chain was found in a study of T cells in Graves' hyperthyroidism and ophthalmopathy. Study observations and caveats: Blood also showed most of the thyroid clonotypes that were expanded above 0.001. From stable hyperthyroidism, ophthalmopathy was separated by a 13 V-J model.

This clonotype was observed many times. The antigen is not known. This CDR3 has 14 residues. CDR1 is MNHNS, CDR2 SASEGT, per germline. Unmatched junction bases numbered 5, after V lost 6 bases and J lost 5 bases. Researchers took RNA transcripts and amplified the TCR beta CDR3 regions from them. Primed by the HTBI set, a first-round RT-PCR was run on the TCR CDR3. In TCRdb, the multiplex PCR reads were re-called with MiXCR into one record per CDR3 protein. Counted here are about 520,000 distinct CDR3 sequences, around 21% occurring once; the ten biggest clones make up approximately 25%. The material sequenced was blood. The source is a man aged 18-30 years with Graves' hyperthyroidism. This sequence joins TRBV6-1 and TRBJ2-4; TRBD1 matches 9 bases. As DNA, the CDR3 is TGTGCCAGCAGCCAGGGACAGGGACAAAACATTCAGTACTTC. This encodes CASSQGQGQNIQYF.